What follows describes a single T cell receptor beta chain. Its matching antigen is unknown. Sequencing used immunoSEQ multiplex PCR; TCRdb keeps in-frame clones, though not all of them. The table includes over a million clones, about 84% detected once. This sample is drawn from a study of shared clonotypes between healthy human individuals. Background on the study: CD4 naive cells filled three plates per donor, CD4 memory three, CD8 naive two and CD8 memory one.

V gave up 8 bases and J gave up 2 bases; unmatched junction bases: 16. This CDR3 has 17 amino acids. Germline V lookup: CDR1 SGDLS, CDR2 YYNGEE. General study results and limits: In this cohort, only blood was sampled, and tissue repertoires likely differ.

Only Caucasian adults living in Nashville, Tennessee made up the donor group. Sequencing was performed on memory CD4+ T cells from PBMCs. Stated subset: CD45RA-negative fraction. The sequence derives from a man aged 18-30 years in good health. Some clones in this sample may be carry-over from other donors' samples. The rearrangement uses TRBV9 and TRBJ2-1; TRBD2 matches 7 bases. DNA for the CDR3: TGTGCCAGTACCTCCCTAGGGAGGGGAGGCACCTACAATGAGCAGTTCTTC. It is translated as CASTSLGRGGTYNEQFF.